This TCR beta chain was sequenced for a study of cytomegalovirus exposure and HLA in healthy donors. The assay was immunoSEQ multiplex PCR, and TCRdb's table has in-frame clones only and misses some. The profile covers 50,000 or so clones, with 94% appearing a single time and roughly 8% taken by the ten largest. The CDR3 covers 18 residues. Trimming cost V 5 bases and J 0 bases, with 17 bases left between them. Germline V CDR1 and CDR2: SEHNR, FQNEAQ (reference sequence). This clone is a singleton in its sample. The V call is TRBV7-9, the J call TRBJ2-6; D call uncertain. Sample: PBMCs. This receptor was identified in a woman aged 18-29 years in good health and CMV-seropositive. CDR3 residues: CASSRPGFDISGANVLTF. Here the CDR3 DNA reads TGTGCCAGCAGCCGCCCCGGATTTGACATCTCTGGGGCCAACGTCCTGACTTTC.